This T cell receptor beta chain was sequenced in a study of blood T cells in healthy people across ages. For the second PCR, which ran for about 7 to 11 cycles, a sample-barcoded 5' primer and a J-beta primer mix were used. All cDNA molecules were each tagged by a template-switch adaptor with 12 random nucleotides. TCRdb re-derived calls from the 5' RACE reads in MiXCR, one entry per CDR3 protein. The sample lists 450,000 to 700,000 distinct CDR3 sequences, roughly a quarter occurring once. As regards this clonotype: Its antigen is still unknown.

Russia was home to the donors, healthy Caucasian individuals aged roughly 6 to 90. The study, taken as a whole, reports: Diversity estimated from one million T cells was considered an underestimate.

The sequenced sample was blood. The receptor's source is a woman in her 70s in good health.

CDR3 residues: CASRSGQAYGYTF. The CDR3 nucleotides are TGTGCCAGCAGGTCGGGACAGGCCTATGGCTACACCTTC. This sequence joins TRBV28 and TRBJ1-2, with 8 bases identical to TRBD1. CDR1 and CDR2 (germline): MDHEN, SYDVKM. The CDR3 is made up of 13 amino acids. With V trimmed by 6 bases and J by 4 bases, 4 bases remained unmatched.